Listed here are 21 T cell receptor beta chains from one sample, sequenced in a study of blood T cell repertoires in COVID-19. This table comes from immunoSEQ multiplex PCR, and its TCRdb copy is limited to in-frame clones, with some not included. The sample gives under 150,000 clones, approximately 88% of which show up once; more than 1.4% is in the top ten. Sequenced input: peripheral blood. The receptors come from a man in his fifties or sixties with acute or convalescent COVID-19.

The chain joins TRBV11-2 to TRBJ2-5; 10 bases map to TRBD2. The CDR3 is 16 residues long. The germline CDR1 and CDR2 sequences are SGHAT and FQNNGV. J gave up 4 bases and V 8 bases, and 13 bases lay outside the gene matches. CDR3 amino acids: CASSVVSGRRGETQYF. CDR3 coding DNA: TGTGCCAGCTCGGTAGTTAGCGGGAGGAGAGGAGAGACCCAGTACTTC.

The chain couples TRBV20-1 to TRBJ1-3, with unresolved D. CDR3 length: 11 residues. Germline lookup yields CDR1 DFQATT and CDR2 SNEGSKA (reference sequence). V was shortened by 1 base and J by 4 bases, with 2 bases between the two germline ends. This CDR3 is CSARAGNTIYF. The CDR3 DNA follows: TGCAGTGCTAGAGCAGGAAACACCATATATTTT.

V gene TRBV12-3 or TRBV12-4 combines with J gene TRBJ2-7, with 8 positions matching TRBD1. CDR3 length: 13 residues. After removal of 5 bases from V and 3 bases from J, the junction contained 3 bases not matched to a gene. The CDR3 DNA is TGTGCCAGCAGTCAGGACAGGGACTACGAGCAGTACTTC. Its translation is CASSQDRDYEQYF.

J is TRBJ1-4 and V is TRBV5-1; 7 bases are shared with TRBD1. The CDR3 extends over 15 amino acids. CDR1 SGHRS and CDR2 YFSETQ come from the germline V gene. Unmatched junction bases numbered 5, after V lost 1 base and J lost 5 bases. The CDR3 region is CASSLRGTENEKLFF. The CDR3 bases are TGCGCCAGCAGCTTGCGCGGGACAGAGAATGAAAAACTGTTTTTT.

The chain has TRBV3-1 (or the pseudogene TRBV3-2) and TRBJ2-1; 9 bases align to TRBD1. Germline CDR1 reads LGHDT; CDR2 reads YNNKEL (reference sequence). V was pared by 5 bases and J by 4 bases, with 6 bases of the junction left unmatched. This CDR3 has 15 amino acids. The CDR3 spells CASSFGQGIYNEQFF. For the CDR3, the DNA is TGTGCCAGCAGCTTTGGACAGGGGATATACAATGAGCAGTTCTTC.

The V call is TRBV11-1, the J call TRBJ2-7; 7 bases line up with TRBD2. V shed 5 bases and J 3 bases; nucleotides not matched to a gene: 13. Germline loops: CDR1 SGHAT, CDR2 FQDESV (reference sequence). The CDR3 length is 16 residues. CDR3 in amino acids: CASSLGRLAFVYEQYF. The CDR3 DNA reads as TGTGCCAGCAGCCTCGGGAGACTAGCATTTGTCTACGAGCAGTACTTC. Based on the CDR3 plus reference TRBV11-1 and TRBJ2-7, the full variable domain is EAEVAQSPRYKITEKSQAVAFWCDPISGHATLYWYRQILGQGPELLVQFQDESVVDDSQLPKDRFSAERLKGVDSTLKIQPAELGDSAMYLCASSLGRLAFVYEQYFGPGTRLTVT.

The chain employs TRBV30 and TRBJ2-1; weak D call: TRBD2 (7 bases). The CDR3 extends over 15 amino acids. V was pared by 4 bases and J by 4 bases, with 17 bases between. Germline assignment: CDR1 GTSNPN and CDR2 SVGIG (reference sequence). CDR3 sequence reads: CAWTIGGGSYNEQFF. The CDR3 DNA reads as TGTGCCTGGACGATAGGGGGAGGGTCATACAATGAGCAGTTCTTC.

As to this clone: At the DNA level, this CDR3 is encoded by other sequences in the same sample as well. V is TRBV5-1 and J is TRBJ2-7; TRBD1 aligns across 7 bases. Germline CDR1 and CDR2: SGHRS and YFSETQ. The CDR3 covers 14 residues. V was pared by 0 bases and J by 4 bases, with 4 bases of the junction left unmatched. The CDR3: CASSLGGGGYEQYF. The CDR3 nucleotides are TGCGCCAGCAGCTTGGGAGGGGGCGGTTACGAGCAGTACTTC.

The CDR3 bases are TGTGCCAGTAGTATCACTGATGCAGATACGCAGTATTTT. Its translation: CASSITDADTQYF. The chain is built from TRBV19 and TRBJ2-3; D unresolved. The V gene lost 3 bases and the J gene lost 4 bases, with 8 bases spanning the gap. The CDR3 has 13 amino acids. Per germline, CDR1 LNHDA and CDR2 SQIVND (reference sequence).

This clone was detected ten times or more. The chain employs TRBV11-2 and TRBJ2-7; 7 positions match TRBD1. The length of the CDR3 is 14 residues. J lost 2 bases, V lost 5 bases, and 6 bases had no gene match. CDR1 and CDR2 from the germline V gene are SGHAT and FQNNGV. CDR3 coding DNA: TGTGCCAGCAGCCCGGGACAGCCTACCTACGAGCAGTACTTC. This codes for CASSPGQPTYEQYF.

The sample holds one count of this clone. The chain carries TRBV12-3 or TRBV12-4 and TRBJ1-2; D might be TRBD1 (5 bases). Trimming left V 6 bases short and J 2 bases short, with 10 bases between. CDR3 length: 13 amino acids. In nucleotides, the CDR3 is TGTGCCAGCAGCCCGGGACTAAACTATGGCTACACCTTC. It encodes CASSPGLNYGYTF.

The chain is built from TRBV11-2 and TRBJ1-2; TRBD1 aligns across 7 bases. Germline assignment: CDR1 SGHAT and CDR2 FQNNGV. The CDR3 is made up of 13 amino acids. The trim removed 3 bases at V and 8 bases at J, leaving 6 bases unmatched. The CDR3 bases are TGTGCCAGCAGCTTTCTAGGGGGCCTAGGCTACACCTTC. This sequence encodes CASSFLGGLGYTF.

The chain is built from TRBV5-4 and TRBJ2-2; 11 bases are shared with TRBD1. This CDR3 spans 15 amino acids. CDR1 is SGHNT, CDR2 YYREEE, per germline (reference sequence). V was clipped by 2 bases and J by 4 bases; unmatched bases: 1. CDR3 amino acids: CASSFGTGGTGELFF. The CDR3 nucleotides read TGTGCCAGCAGCTTTGGGACAGGGGGCACCGGGGAGCTGTTTTTT.

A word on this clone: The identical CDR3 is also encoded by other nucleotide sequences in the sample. The CDR3 spells CASSSGVSGNTIYF. The CDR3 DNA is TGCGCCAGCAGTTCGGGAGTTTCTGGAAACACCATATATTTT. V is TRBV5-1 and J is TRBJ1-3, with D unclear. The germline V gene has CDR1 SGHRS and CDR2 YFSETQ. V lost 5 bases and J lost 1, with 10 bases in between. This CDR3 has 14 residues.

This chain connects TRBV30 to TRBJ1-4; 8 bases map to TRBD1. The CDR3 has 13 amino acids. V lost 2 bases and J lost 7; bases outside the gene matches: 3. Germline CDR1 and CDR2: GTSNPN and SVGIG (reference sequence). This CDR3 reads CAWSRQGSEKLFF. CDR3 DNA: TGTGCCTGGAGTCGACAGGGGAGTGAAAAACTGTTTTTT.

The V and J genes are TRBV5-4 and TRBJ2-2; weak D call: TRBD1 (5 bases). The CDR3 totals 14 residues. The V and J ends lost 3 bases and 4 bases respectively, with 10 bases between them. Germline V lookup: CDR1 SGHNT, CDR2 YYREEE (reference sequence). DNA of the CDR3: TGTGCCAGCAGCTCGCAGGGTACCACCGGGGAGCTGTTTTTT. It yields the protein CASSSQGTTGELFF.

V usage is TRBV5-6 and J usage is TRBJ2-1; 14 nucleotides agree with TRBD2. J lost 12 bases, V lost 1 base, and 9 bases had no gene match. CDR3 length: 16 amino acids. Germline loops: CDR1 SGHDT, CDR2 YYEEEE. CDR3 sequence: CASSLPTSGGAVGQFF. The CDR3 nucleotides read TGTGCCAGCAGCTTGCCGACTAGCGGGGGGGCGGTTGGGCAGTTCTTC. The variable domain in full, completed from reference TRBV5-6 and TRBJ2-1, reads DAGVTQSPTHLIKTRGQQVTLRCSPKSGHDTVSWYQQALGQGPQFIFQYYEEEERQRGNFPDRFSGHQFPNYSSELNVNALLLGDSALYLCASSLPTSGGAVGQFFGPGTRLTVL.

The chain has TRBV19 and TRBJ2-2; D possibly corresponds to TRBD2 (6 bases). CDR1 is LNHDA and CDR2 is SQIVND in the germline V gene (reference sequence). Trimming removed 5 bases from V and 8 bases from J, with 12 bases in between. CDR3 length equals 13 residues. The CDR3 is CASSAGRGGELFF. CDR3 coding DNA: TGTGCCAGTAGTGCAGGGCGGGGTGGGGAGCTGTTTTTT.

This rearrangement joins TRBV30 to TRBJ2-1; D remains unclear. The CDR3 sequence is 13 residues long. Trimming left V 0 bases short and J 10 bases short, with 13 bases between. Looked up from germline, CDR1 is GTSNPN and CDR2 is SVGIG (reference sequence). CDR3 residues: CAWSVMTSGEQFF. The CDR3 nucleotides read TGTGCCTGGAGTGTAATGACGTCCGGGGAGCAGTTCTTC.

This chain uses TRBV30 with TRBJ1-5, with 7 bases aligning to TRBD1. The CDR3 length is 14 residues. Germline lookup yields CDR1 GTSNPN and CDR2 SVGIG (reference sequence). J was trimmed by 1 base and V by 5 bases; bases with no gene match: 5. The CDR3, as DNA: TGTGCCTGGGGTCCGGGACAGAGCAATCAGCCCCAGCATTTT. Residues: CAWGPGQSNQPQHF. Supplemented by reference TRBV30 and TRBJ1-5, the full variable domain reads SQTIHQWPATLVQPVGSPLSLECTVEGTSNPNLYWYRQAAGRGLQLLFYSVGIGQISSEVPQNLSASRPQDRQFILSSKKLLLSDSGFYLCAWGPGQSNQPQHFGDGTRLSIL.

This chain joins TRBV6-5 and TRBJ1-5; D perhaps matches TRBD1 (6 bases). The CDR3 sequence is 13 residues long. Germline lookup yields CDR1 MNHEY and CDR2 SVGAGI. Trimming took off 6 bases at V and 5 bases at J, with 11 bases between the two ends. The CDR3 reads CASSGTRYQPQHF. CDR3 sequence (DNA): TGTGCCAGCAGCGGGACAAGGTATCAGCCCCAGCATTTT.